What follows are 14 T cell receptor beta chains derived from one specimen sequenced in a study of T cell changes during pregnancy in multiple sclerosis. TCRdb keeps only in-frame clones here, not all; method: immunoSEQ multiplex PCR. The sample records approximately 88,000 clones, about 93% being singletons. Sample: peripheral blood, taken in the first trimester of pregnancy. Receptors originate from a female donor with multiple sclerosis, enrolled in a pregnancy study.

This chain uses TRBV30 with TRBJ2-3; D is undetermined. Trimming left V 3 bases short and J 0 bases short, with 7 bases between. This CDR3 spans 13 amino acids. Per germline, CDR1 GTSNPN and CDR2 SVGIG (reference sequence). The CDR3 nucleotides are TGTGCCTGGAGGGCTGAAAGCACAGATACGCAGTATTTT. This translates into CAWRAESTDTQYF.

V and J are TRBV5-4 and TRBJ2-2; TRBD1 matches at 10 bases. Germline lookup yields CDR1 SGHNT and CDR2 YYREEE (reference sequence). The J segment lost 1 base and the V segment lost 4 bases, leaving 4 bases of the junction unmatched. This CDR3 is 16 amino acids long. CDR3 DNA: TGTGCCAGCAGCGCACGGACAGGGGGGAACACCGGGGAGCTGTTTTTT. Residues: CASSARTGGNTGELFF.

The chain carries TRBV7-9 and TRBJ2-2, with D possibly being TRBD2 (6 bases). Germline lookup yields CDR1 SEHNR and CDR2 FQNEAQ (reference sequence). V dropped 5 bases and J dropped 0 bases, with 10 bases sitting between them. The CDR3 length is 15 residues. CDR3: CASSGRLANTGELFF. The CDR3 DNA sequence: TGTGCCAGCAGCGGGCGACTAGCGAACACCGGGGAGCTGTTTTTT.

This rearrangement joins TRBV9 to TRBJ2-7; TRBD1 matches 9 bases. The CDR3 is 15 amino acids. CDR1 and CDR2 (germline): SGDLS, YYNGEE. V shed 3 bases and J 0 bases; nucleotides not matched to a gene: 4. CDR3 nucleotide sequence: TGTGCCAGCAGCGGCCGGGACAGGGACTCCTACGAGCAGTACTTC. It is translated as CASSGRDRDSYEQYF. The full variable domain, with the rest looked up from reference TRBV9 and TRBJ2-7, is DSGVTQTPKHLITATGQRVTLRCSPRSGDLSVYWYQQSLDQGLQFLIQYYNGEERAKGNILERFSAQQFPDLHSELNLSSLELGDSALYFCASSGRDRDSYEQYFGPGTRLTVT.

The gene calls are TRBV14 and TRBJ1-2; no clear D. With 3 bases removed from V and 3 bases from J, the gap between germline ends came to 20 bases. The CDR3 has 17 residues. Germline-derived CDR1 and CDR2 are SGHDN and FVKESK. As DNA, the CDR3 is TGTGCCAGCAGCCACACCCCGCGGGCGAATTTCTACTATGGCTACACCTTC. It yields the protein CASSHTPRANFYYGYTF.

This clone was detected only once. The CDR3 nucleotides read TGTGCCAGCTCAGAGGGAGAGGTCTATGGCTACACCTTC. Its protein is CASSEGEVYGYTF. The chain employs TRBV2 and TRBJ1-2; no firm D call. The CDR3 length is 13 residues. Germline CDR1 reads SNHLY; CDR2 reads FYNNEI. Trimming took 8 bases from V and 4 from J, leaving 14 bases between them.

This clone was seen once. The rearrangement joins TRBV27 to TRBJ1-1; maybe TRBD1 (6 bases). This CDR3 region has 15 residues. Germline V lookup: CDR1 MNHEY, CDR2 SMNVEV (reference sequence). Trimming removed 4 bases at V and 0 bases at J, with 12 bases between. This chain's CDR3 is CASSSPDRLNTEAFF. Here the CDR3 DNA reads TGTGCCAGCAGTTCCCCGGACAGACTGAACACTGAAGCTTTCTTT.

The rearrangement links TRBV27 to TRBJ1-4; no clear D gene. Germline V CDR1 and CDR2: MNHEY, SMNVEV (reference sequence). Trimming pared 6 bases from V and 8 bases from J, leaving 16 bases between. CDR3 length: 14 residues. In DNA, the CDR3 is TGTGCCAGCAGGCCGTCTAGGGCGGGCGAAAAACTGTTTTTT. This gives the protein CASRPSRAGEKLFF. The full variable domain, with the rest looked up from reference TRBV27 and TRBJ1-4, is EAQVTQNPRYLITVTGKKLTVTCSQNMNHEYMSWYRQDPGLGLRQIYYSMNVEVTDKGDVPEGYKVSRKEKRNFPLILESPSPNQTSLYFCASRPSRAGEKLFFGSGTQLSVL.

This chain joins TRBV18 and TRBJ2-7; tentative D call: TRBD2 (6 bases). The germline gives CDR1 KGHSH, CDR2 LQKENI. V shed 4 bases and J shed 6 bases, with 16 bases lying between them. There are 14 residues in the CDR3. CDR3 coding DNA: TGTGCCAGCTCACGCCCCCCTGGGGGGAGCGAGCAGTACTTC. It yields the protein CASSRPPGGSEQYF.

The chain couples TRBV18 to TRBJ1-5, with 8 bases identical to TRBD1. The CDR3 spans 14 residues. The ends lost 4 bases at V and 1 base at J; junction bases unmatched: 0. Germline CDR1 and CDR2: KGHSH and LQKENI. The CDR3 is CASSRQGSNQPQHF. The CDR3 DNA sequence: TGTGCCAGCTCACGACAGGGGAGCAATCAGCCCCAGCATTTT.

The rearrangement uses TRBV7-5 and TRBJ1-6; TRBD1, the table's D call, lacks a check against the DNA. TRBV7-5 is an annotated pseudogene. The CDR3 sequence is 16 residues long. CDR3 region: CARSPHPQGGRTPLHF. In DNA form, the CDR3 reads TGTGCCAGAAGCCCCCATCCACAGGGGGGCCGCACACCCCTCCACTTT.

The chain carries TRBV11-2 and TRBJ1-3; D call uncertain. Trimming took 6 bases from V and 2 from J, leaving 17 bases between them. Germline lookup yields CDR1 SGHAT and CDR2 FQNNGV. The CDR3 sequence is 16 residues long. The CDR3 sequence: CASRIRGGLAGNTIYF. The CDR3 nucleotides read TGTGCCAGCAGGATCCGAGGCGGTCTTGCTGGAAACACCATATATTTT. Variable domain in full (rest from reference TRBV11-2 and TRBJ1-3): EAGVAQSPRYKIIEKRQSVAFWCNPISGHATLYWYQQILGQGPKLLIQFQNNGVVDDSQLPKDRFSAERLKGVDSTLKIQPAKLEDSAVYLCASRIRGGLAGNTIYFGEGSWLTVV.

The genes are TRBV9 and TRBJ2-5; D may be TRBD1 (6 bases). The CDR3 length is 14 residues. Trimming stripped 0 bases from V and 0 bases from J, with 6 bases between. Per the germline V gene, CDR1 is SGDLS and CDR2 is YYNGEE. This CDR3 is CASSVGQDQETQYF. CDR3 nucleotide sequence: TGTGCCAGCAGCGTAGGACAGGACCAAGAGACCCAGTACTTC. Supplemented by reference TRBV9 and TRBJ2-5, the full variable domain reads DSGVTQTPKHLITATGQRVTLRCSPRSGDLSVYWYQQSLDQGLQFLIQYYNGEERAKGNILERFSAQQFPDLHSELNLSSLELGDSALYFCASSVGQDQETQYFGPGTRLLVL.

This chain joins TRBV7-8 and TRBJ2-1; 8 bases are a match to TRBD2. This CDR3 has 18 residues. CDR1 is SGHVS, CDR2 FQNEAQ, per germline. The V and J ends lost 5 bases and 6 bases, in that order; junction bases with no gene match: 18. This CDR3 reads CASSISSGGAGAPNEQFF. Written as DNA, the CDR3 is TGTGCCAGCAGCATTAGTTCCGGGGGGGCGGGGGCACCCAATGAGCAGTTCTTC.